This T cell receptor beta chain originates from a study of blood T cell repertoires in COVID-19. For the study at large: Samples representing acute and convalescent COVID-19 were sourced from the United States, Italy and Spain. PBMCs, B-cell-depleted T cells, or T cells provided the cDNA or gDNA that made up the material.

V dropped 2 bases and J dropped 4; count of bases not matched to a gene: 6. Germline CDR1 is MNHEY and CDR2 is SVGAGI. The CDR3 is 15 residues long. Produced via immunoSEQ multiplex PCR; TCRdb's table is partial and in-frame only. The data contain over 250,000 clones, more than 70% of them singletons. The rearrangement links TRBV6-5 to TRBJ2-5, with 8 bases aligning to TRBD2. The source material was peripheral blood. The source is a woman aged 40 to 50 who had recovered from COVID-19. CDR3: CASSYRGGGTETQYF. In DNA form, the CDR3 reads TGTGCCAGCAGTTACCGGGGGGGAGGGACAGAGACCCAGTACTTC.